The entry that follows covers one TCR beta chain sequence. What it binds is unknown. The data are from a study of radiation and T cells in renal cell carcinoma. About the study: Nephrectomy followed 15 Gy stereotactic body radiation by 4 weeks.

General study results and limits: From baseline, blood top tumor clonotypes peaked at 2 weeks post-radiation. Baseline intratumoral clonotype presence is unknown without pretreatment biopsies.

Time point denoted: baseline pretreatment blood. Stated treatment: 15 Gy SBRT to primary tumor, nephrectomy 4 weeks later. This renal cell carcinoma was of the clear cell type. Germline CDR1 is MGHDK and CDR2 is SYGVNS. The CDR3 extends over 13 amino acids. Trimming shortened V by 7 bases and J by 4 bases, and 13 bases separated the two germline ends. Profiled with immunoSEQ multiplex PCR; TCRdb holds only in-frame clones, not every one. The data hold 110,000 to 150,000 clones, with less than 85% observed a single time. V usage is TRBV25-1 and J usage is TRBJ1-1; D remains ambiguous. The sample in question was blood, obtained from a patient whose treatment included radiotherapy and nephrectomy. The origin of this receptor is a woman between 50 and 59 years old with renal cell carcinoma. CDR3 sequence reads: CASNLGLSTEAFF. CDR3 nucleotides: TGTGCCAGCAACCTTGGGCTGAGCACTGAAGCTTTCTTT.